One sample yielded the 11 T cell receptor beta chains listed below, sequenced in a study of T-cell reconstitution after alpha-beta-depleted transplantation in children. During its preparation, the TCRbeta library received unique molecular identifiers. TCRdb re-derived calls from the PCR reads in MiXCR, one entry per CDR3 protein. The repertoire holds approximately 800,000 distinct CDR3 sequences, with approximately 15% as singletons. The sample in question was PBMCs, mostly from graft donor cells, obtained 360 days after TCRalphabeta/CD19-depleted stem cell transplant. These receptors were collected from a male patient aged 10 to 17 who had a stem cell transplant for acute lymphoblastic leukemia, so the T cells may come from the graft donor.

The CDR3 DNA reads as TGCAGTGCTAGAGATCGAGATAGCAATCAGCCCCAGCATTTT. Protein product: CSARDRDSNQPQHF. The chain employs TRBV20-1 and TRBJ1-5, with D unclear. Germline V gives CDR1 DFQATT, CDR2 SNEGSKA (reference sequence). This CDR3 has 14 residues. The V end lost 0 bases, the J end lost 0 bases, and 6 bases lay between the germline ends.

In this sample, this clonotype turned up a few times. This rearrangement joins TRBV20-1 to TRBJ2-5, with D possibly being TRBD2 (6 bases). The CDR3 sequence is 13 residues long. Trimming took off 6 bases at V and 4 bases at J, with 15 bases between the two ends. Germline V gene lookup returns CDR1 DFQATT and CDR2 SNEGSKA (reference sequence). CDR3 bases: TGCAGTGCAATGGCTAGCGCGGTAGAGACCCAGTACTTC. This sequence encodes CSAMASAVETQYF.

This clonotype was picked up many times. The chain is built from TRBV10-3 and TRBJ2-3; D uncertain. The CDR3 has 15 amino acids. V was trimmed by 4 bases and J by 4 bases, leaving 15 bases between them. CDR1 and CDR2 from the germline V gene are ENHRY and SYGVKD. The CDR3 sequence: CAISGSARTADTQYF. The CDR3 nucleotides read TGTGCCATCAGTGGCAGTGCGAGAACGGCAGATACGCAGTATTTT.

This clonotype occurred a few times. The chain links TRBV5-1 to TRBJ1-1; D gene unclear. The CDR3 covers 15 residues. The ends were cut back, 0 bases at V and 0 bases at J, with 9 bases in the middle. The germline CDR1 and CDR2 sequences are SGHRS and YFSETQ. The chain's CDR3 is CASSLGPTMNTEAFF. The CDR3 nucleotides are TGCGCCAGCAGCTTGGGGCCCACCATGAACACTGAAGCTTTCTTT.

This clonotype was seen a handful of times. The chain recombines TRBV6-1 with TRBJ2-7; TRBD2 agrees at 9 bases. Trimming cost V 5 bases and J 3 bases; bases outside gene matches: 5. The CDR3 sequence is 14 residues long. Germline CDR1 MNHNS, CDR2 SASEGT. For the CDR3, the DNA is TGTGCCAGCAGTCGCTCTAGCGGGAACTACGAGCAGTACTTC. The encoded protein is CASSRSSGNYEQYF.

This clonotype was picked up a small number of times. The chain carries TRBV24-1 and TRBJ2-1, with TRBD2 as a possible D gene (6 bases). In germline, CDR1 is KGHDR, CDR2 SFDVKD. Trimming stripped 5 bases from V and 8 bases from J, with 12 bases between. The length of the CDR3 is 13 residues. Here the CDR3 DNA reads TGTGCCACCAGTGTAAGGGGAGGAGATGAGCAGTTCTTC. Amino acids: CATSVRGGDEQFF.

The J gene is TRBJ2-1, the V gene TRBV5-1; a possible D gene is TRBD1 (6 bases). The CDR3 spans 16 residues. Trimming took off 4 bases at V and 2 bases at J, with 16 bases between the two ends. Germline V gene lookup returns CDR1 SGHRS and CDR2 YFSETQ. CDR3 protein: CASSPTGPFAYNEQFF. The CDR3 DNA reads as TGCGCCAGCAGCCCGACAGGACCCTTTGCCTACAATGAGCAGTTCTTC.

This clonotype turned up a few times. The rearrangement joins TRBV7-8 to TRBJ2-5; D remains unclear. V lost 2 bases and J 2 bases, leaving 15 bases between the germline ends. Germline V lookup: CDR1 SGHVS, CDR2 FQNEAQ. The CDR3 consists of 16 residues. This chain's CDR3 is CASSLLGTDLQETQYF. The CDR3 DNA sequence: TGTGCCAGCAGCTTACTGGGAACAGACTTACAAGAGACCCAGTACTTC. The full variable domain, completed using reference TRBV7-8 and TRBJ2-5, is GAGVSQSPRYKVAKRGQDVALRCDPISGHVSLFWYQQALGQGPEFLTYFQNEAQLDKSGLPSDRFFAERPEGSVSTLKIQRTQQEDSAVYLCASSLLGTDLQETQYFGPGTRLLVL.

The table lists this clonotype with many counts. This chain uses TRBV29-1 with TRBJ2-1; tentatively, D is TRBD2 (6 bases). The CDR3 length is 11 residues. Deletions cut 7 bases from V and 7 bases from J, with 11 bases between. CDR1 and CDR2 (germline): SQVTM, ANQGSEA. Here the CDR3 DNA reads TGCAGCGGGAGGGGACGGAATGAGCAGTTCTTC. This gives the protein CSGRGRNEQFF.

This clonotype occurred many times. V and J are TRBV3-1 and TRBJ2-1, with TRBD2 as a possible D gene (5 bases). V was cut by 3 bases and J by 5 bases, with 11 bases left in between. CDR3 length: 14 residues. The germline gives CDR1 LGHDT, CDR2 YNNKEL (reference sequence). The DNA of the CDR3 is TGTGCCAGCAGCCAGGAGGAGACTCACAATGAGCAGTTCTTC. Amino acids: CASSQEETHNEQFF.

This chain links TRBV9 with TRBJ2-5; no clear D gene. Trimming took off 4 bases at V and 4 bases at J, with 14 bases between the two ends. CDR1 and CDR2 (germline): SGDLS, YYNGEE. The CDR3 contains 14 residues. CDR3 nucleotides: TGTGCCAGCAGCCAAGTCCTCGGCGGAGAGACCCAGTACTTC. This gives the protein CASSQVLGGETQYF.